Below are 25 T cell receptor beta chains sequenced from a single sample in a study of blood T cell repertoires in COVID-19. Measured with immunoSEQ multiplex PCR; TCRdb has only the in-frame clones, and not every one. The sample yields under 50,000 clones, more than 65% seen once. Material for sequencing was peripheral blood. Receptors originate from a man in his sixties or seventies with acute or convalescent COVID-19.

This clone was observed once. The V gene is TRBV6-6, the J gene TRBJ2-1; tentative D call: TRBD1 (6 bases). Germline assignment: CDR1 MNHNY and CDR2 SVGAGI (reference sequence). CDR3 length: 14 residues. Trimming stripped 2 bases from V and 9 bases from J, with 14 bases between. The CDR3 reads CASSYNIRQAEQFF. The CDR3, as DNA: TGTGCCAGCAGTTACAACATAAGACAGGCTGAGCAGTTCTTC.

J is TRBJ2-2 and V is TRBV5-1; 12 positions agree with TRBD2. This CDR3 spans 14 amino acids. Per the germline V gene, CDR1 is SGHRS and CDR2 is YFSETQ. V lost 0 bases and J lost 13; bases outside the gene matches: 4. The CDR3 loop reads CASSLGLAGEVLFF. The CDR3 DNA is TGCGCCAGCAGCTTGGGACTAGCGGGGGAGGTGCTGTTTTTT.

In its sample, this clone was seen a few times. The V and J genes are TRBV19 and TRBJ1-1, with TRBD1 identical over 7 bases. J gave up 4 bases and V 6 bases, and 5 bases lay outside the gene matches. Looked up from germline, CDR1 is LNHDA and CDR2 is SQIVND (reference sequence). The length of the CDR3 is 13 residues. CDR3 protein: CASSGTGVTEAFF. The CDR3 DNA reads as TGTGCCAGTAGCGGCACAGGGGTCACTGAAGCTTTCTTT.

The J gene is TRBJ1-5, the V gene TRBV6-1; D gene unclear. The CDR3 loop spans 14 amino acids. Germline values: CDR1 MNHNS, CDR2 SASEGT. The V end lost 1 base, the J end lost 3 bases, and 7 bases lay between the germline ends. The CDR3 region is CASSEVTNNQPQHF. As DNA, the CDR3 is TGTGCCAGCAGTGAAGTGACAAACAATCAGCCCCAGCATTTT.

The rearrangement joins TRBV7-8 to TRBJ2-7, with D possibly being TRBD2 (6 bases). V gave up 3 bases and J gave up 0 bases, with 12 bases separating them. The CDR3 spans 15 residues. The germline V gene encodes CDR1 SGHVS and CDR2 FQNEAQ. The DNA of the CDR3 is TGTGCCAGCAGCTTGGGGCTAGCGACCTCCTACGAGCAGTACTTC. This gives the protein CASSLGLATSYEQYF.

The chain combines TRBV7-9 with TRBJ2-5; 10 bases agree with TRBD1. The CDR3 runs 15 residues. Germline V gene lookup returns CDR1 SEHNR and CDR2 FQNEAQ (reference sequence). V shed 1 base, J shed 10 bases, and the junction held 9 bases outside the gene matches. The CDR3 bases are TGTGCCAGCAGCTTAGGCCTGGGGGACAGGGGTGGCCAGTACTTC. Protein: CASSLGLGDRGGQYF.

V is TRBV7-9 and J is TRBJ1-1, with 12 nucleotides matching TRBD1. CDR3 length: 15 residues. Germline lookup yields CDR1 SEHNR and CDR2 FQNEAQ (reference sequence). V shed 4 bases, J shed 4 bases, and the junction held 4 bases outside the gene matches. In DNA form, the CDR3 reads TGTGCCAGCAGCTCGGGACAGGGGGCGCCCACTGAAGCTTTCTTT. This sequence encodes CASSSGQGAPTEAFF.

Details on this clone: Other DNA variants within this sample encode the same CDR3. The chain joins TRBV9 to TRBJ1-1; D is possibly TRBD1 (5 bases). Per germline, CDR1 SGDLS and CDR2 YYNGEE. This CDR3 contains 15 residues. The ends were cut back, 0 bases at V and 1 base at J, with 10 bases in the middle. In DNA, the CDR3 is TGTGCCAGCAGCGTAGTCGGGACTCCGAACACTGAAGCTTTCTTT. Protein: CASSVVGTPNTEAFF. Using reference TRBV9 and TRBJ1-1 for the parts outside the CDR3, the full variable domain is DSGVTQTPKHLITATGQRVTLRCSPRSGDLSVYWYQQSLDQGLQFLIQYYNGEERAKGNILERFSAQQFPDLHSELNLSSLELGDSALYFCASSVVGTPNTEAFFGQGTRLTVV.

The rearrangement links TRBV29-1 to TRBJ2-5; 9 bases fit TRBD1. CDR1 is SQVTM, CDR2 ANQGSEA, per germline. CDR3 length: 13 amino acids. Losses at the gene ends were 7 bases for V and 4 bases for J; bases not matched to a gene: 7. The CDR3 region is CSGGTGRTETQYF. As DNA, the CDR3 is TGCAGCGGGGGGACAGGGCGAACAGAGACCCAGTACTTC.

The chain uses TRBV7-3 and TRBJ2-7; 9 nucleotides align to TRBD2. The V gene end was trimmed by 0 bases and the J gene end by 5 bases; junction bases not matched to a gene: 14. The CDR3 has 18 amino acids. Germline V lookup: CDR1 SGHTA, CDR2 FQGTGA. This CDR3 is CASSLTAGGVAGAHEQYF. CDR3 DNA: TGTGCCAGCAGCTTAACGGCAGGCGGGGTAGCGGGAGCCCACGAGCAGTACTTC.

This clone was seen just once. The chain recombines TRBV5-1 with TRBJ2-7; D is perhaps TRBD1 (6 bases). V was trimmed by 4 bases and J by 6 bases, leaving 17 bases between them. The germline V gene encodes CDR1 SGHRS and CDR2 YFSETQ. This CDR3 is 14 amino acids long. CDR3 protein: CASSPPTGPAEQYF. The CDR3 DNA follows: TGCGCCAGCAGCCCCCCCACAGGGCCGGCCGAGCAGTACTTC. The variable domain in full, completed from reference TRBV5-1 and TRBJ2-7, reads KAGVTQTPRYLIKTRGQQVTLSCSPISGHRSVSWYQQTPGQGLQFLFEYFSETQRNKGNFPGRFSGRQFSNSRSEMNVSTLELGDSALYLCASSPPTGPAEQYFGPGTRLTVT.

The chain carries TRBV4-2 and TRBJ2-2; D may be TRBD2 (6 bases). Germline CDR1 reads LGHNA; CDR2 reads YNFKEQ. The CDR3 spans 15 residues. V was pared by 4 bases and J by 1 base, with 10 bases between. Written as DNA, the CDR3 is TGTGCCAGCAGCCTCGGGAGTGGGAACACCGGGGAGCTGTTTTTT. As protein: CASSLGSGNTGELFF.

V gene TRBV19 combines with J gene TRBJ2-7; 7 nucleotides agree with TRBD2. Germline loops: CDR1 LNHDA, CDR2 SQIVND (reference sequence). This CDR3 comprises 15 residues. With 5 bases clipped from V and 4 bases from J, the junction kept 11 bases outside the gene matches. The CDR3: CASSAWDYGAYEQYF. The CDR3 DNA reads TGTGCCAGTAGTGCTTGGGACTACGGGGCTTACGAGCAGTACTTC. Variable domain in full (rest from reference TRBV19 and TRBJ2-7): DGGITQSPKYLFRKEGQNVTLSCEQNLNHDAMYWYRQDPGQGLRLIYYSQIVNDFQKGDIAEGYSVSREKKESFPLTVTSAQKNPTAFYLCASSAWDYGAYEQYFGPGTRLTVT.

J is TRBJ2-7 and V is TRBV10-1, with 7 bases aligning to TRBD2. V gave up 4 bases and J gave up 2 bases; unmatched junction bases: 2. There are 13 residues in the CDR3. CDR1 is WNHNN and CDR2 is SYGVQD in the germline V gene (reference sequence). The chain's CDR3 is CASSVGLTYEQYF. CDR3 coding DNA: TGCGCCAGCAGTGTGGGACTAACCTACGAGCAGTACTTC.

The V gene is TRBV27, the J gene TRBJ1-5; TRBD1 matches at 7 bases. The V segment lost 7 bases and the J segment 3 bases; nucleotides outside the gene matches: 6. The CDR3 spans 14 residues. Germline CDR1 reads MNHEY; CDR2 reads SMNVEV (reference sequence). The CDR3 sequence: CASKRQGNNQPQHF. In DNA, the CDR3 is TGTGCCAGCAAGCGACAGGGTAACAATCAGCCCCAGCATTTT.

The CDR3 spells CSVAQDGYTF. CDR3 nucleotides: TGCAGCGTGGCACAGGATGGCTACACCTTC. The rearrangement joins TRBV29-1 to TRBJ1-2, with D possibly being TRBD1 (5 bases). The germline V and J ends were trimmed by 6 bases and 6 bases, with 8 bases remaining between them. CDR1 and CDR2 (germline): SQVTM, ANQGSEA. The CDR3 spans 10 residues.

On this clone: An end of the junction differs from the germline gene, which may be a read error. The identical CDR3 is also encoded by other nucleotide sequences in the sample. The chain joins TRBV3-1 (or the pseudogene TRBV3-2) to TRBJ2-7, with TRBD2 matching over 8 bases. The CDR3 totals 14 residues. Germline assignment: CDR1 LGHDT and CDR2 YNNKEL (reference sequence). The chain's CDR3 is CASSGLAGSGEQYF. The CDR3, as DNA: TGCGCCAGCTCCGGGCTAGCGGGTTCGGGGGAGCAGTACTTC.

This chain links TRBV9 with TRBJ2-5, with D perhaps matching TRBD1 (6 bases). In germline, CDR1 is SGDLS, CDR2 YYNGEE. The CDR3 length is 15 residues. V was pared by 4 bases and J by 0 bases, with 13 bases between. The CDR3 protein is CASSSRGIHQETQYF. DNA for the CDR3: TGTGCCAGCAGCTCCAGGGGAATCCACCAAGAGACCCAGTACTTC.

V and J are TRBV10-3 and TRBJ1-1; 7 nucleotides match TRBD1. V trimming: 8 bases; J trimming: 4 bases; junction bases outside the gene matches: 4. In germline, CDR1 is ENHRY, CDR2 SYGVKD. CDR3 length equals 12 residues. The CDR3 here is CAIADRATEAFF. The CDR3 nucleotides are TGTGCCATCGCAGACAGGGCCACTGAAGCTTTCTTT.

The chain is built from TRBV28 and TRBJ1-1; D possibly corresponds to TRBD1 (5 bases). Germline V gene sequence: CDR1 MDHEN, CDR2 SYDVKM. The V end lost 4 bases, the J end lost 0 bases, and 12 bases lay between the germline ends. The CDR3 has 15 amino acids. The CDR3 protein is CASSWGEALNTEAFF. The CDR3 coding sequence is TGTGCCAGCAGTTGGGGGGAGGCCTTGAACACTGAAGCTTTCTTT. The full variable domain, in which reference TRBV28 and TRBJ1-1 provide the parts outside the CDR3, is DVKVTQSSRYLVKRTGEKVFLECVQDMDHENMFWYRQDPGLGLRLIYFSYDVKMKEKGDIPEGYSVSREKKERFSLILESASTNQTSMYLCASSWGEALNTEAFFGQGTRLTVV.

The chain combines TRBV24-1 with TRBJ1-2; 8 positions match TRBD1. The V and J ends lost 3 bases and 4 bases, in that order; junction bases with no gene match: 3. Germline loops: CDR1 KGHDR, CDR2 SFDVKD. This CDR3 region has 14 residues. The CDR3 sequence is CATSDPGQAYGYTF. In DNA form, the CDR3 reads TGTGCCACCAGTGATCCGGGACAGGCCTATGGCTACACCTTC.

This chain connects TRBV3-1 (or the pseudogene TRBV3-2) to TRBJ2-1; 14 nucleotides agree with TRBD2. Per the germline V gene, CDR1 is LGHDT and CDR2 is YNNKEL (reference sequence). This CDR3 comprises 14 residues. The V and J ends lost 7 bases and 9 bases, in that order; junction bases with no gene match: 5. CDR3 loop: CASKPGLAGVEQFF. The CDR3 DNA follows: TGTGCCAGCAAACCGGGACTAGCGGGAGTTGAGCAGTTCTTC.

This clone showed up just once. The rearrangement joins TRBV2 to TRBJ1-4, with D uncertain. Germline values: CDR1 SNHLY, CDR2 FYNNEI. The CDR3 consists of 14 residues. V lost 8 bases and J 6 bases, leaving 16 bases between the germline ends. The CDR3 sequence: CASGAGNRYEKLFF. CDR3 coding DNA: TGTGCCAGCGGCGCGGGGAACAGATATGAAAAACTGTTTTTT.

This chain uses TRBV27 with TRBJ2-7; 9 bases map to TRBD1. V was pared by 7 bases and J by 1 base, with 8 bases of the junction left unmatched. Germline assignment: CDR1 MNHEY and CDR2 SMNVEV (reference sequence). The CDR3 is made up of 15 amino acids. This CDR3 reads CASKVYGQGSYEQYF. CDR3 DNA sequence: TGTGCCAGCAAGGTATATGGACAGGGGTCCTACGAGCAGTACTTC.

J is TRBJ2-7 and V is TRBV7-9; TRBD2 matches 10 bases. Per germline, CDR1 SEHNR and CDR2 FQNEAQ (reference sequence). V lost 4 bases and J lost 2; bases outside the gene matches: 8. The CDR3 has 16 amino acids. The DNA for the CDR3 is TGTGCCAGCAGCTCTCCGGGTAGCGGGAGGCCCTACGAGCAGTACTTC. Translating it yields CASSSPGSGRPYEQYF.